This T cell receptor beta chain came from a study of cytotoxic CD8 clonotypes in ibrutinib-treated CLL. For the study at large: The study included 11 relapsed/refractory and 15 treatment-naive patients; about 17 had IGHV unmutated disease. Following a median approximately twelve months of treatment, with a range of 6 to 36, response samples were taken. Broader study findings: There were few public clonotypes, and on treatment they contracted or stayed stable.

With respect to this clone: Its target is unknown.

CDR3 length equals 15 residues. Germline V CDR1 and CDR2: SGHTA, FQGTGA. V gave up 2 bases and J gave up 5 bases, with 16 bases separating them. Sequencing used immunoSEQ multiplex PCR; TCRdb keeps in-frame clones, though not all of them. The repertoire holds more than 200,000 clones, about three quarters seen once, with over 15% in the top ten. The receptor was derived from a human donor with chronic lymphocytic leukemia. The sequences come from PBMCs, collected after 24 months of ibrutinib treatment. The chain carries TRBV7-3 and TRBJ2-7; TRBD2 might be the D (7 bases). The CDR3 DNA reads TGTGCCAGCAGCTTACTTTCCGGGGGGCTAGACGAGCAGTACTTC. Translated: CASSLLSGGLDEQYF.